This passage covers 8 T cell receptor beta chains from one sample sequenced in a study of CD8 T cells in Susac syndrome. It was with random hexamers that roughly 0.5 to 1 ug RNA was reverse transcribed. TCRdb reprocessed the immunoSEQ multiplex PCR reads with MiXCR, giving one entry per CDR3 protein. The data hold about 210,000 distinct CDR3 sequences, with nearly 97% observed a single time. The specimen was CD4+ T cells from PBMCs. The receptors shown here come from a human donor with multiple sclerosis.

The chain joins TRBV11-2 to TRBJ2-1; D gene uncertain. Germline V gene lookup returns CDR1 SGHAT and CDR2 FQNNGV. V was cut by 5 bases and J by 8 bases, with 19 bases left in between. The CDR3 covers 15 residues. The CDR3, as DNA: TGTGCCAGCAGCCTGGGTTTATCTGGGTGGGATGAGCAGTTCTTC. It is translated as CASSLGLSGWDEQFF.

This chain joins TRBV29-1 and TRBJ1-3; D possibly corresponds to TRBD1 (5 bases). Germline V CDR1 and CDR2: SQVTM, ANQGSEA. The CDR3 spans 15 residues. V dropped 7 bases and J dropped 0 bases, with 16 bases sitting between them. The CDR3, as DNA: TGCAGCGCCGGGACGCAGGCCGGCTCTGGAAACACCATATATTTT. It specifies CSAGTQAGSGNTIYF. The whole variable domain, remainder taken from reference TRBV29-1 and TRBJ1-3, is SAVISQKPSRDICQRGTSLTIQCQVDSQVTMMFWYRQQPGQSLTLIATANQGSEATYESGFVIDKFPISRPNLTFSTLTVSNMSPEDSSIYLCSAGTQAGSGNTIYFGEGSWLTVV.

The CDR3 DNA reads TGCAGTGCTCTTGAGTGGGACCAAGAGACCCAGTACTTC. This sequence encodes CSALEWDQETQYF. The J gene is TRBJ2-5, the V gene TRBV20-1; D gene ambiguous. V shed 5 bases and J shed 0 bases, with 10 bases lying between them. Germline values: CDR1 DFQATT, CDR2 SNEGSKA (reference sequence). This CDR3 contains 13 residues.

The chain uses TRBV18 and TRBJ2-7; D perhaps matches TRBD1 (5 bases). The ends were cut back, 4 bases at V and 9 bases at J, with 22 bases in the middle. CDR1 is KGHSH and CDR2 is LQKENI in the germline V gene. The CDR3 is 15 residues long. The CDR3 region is CASSLTAKQESMQYF. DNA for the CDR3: TGTGCCAGCTCACTAACTGCCAAACAGGAATCCATGCAGTACTTC.

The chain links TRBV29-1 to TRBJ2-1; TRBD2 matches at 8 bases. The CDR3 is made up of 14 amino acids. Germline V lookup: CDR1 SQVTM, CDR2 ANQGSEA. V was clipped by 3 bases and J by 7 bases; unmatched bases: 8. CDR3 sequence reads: CSVDVTSGLNEQFF. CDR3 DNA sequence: TGCAGCGTTGACGTTACTAGCGGACTTAATGAGCAGTTCTTC.

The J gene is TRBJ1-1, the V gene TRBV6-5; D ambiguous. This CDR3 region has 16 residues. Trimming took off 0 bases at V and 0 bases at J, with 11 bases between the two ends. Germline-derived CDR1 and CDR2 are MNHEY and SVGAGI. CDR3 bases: TGTGCCAGCAGTTACTCGAGGATCCGGATGAACACTGAAGCTTTCTTT. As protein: CASSYSRIRMNTEAFF.

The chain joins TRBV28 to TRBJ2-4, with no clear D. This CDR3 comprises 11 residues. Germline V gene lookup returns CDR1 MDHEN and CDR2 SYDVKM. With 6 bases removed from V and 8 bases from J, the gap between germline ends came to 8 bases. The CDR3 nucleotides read TGTGCCAGCAGCAATCATGACATTCAGTACTTC. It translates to CASSNHDIQYF.

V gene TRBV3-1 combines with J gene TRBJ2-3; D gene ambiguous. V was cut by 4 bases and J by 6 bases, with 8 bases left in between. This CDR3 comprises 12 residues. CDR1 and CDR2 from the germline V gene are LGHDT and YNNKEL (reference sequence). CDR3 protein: CASSPTLDTQYF. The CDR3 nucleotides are TGTGCCAGCAGCCCGACGTTGGATACGCAGTATTTT.